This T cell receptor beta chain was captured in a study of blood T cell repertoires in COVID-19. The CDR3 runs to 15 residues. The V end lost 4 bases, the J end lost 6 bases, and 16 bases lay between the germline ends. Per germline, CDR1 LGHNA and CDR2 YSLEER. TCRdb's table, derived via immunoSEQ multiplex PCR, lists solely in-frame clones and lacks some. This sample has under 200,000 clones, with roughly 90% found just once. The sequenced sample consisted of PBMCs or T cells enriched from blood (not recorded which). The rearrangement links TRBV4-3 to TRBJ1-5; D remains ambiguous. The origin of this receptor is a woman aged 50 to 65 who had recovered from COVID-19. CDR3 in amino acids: CASSPAGRESQPQHF. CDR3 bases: TGCGCCAGCAGCCCCGCGGGGAGGGAGAGTCAGCCCCAGCATTTT.